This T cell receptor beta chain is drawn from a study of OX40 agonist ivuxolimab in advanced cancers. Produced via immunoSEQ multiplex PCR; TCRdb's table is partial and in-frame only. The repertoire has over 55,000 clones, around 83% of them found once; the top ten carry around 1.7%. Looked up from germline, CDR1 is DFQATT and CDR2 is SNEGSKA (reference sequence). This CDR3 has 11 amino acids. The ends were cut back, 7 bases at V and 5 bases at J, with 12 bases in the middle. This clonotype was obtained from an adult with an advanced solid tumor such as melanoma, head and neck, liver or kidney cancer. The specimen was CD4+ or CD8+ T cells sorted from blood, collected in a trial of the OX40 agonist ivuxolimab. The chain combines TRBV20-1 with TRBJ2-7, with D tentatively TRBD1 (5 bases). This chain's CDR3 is CSVWIRDEQYF. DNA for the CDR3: TGCAGTGTCTGGATCAGGGACGAGCAGTACTTC.